This TCR beta chain was identified during a study of T cells after yellow fever vaccination. The CDR3 covers 14 residues. Germline assignment: CDR1 SEHNR and CDR2 FQNEAQ (reference sequence). V dropped 5 bases and J dropped 7 bases, with 17 bases sitting between them. General study findings and limits: Faster peaking, at day 5 versus 15, marked a secondary response that was weaker. Clones that expanded after primary vaccination mostly reappeared after the booster (around 96% CD4, about 89% CD8). Few clonotypes appeared in both CD4 and CD8 compartments. Contaminating bulk clonotypes could be abundant in FACS-sorted repertoires.

This clonotype was counted only a few times. TCRdb re-derived calls from the 5' RACE reads in MiXCR, one entry per CDR3 protein. The sample lists 25,000 to 35,000 distinct CDR3 sequences; over 5% were seen once. V is TRBV7-9 and J is TRBJ2-5; D perhaps matches TRBD2 (6 bases). Sample: PBMCs, either bulk or a sorted T-cell subset (CD4+, CD8+, memory, or dextramer-sorted; not recorded which), taken on the day of the yellow fever booster vaccination. The TCR originated in a man aged 30 to 45 who received the YFV17D yellow fever vaccine. CDR3 residues: CASSTTRSVGTQYF. In DNA, the CDR3 is TGTGCCAGCAGCACGACTAGATCTGTGGGGACCCAGTACTTC.